What follows are 14 T cell receptor beta chains derived from one specimen sequenced in a study of cytomegalovirus exposure and HLA in healthy donors. Use of 60 Vbeta and 13 Jbeta primers characterized the PCR. Generated by immunoSEQ multiplex PCR, the TCRdb table keeps only in-frame clones and is missing some. Of 200,000 to 250,000 clones listed, under 90% were seen once; the top ten hold around 1.2%. The sample was PBMCs. The receptors were gathered from a human donor in good health.

The V gene is TRBV7-2, the J gene TRBJ2-7; the match to TRBD1 covers 7 bases. Germline V gene sequence: CDR1 SGHTA, CDR2 FQGNSA. V shed 5 bases, J shed 1 base, and the junction held 5 bases outside the gene matches. The CDR3 runs to 14 residues. CDR3 loop: CASSALRGSYEQYF. As DNA, the CDR3 is TGTGCCAGCAGCGCCCTCAGGGGGTCCTACGAGCAGTACTTC.

This clone was observed a single time. The J gene is TRBJ2-2, the V gene TRBV27, with TRBD2 matching 8 bases. Germline CDR1 is MNHEY and CDR2 is SMNVEV (reference sequence). This CDR3 has 16 amino acids. The J segment lost 4 bases and the V segment lost 5 bases, leaving 9 bases of the junction unmatched. DNA of the CDR3: TGTGCCAGCAGTCTACTCGTCGCGGGAGGCACCGGGGAGCTGTTTTTT. Translation gives CASSLLVAGGTGELFF.

The rearrangement uses TRBV7-8 and TRBJ1-4, with a weak D call TRBD1 (6 bases). Trimming removed 2 bases from V and 1 base from J, with 11 bases in between. Germline V gene sequence: CDR1 SGHVS, CDR2 FQNEAQ. The CDR3 has 16 residues. In nucleotides, the CDR3 is TGTGCCAGCAGCTTAACAGCAGGGGTAACTAATGAAAAACTGTTTTTT. Residues: CASSLTAGVTNEKLFF. Together with reference TRBV7-8 and TRBJ1-4, the CDR3 gives the full variable domain: GAGVSQSPRYKVAKRGQDVALRCDPISGHVSLFWYQQALGQGPEFLTYFQNEAQLDKSGLPSDRFFAERPEGSVSTLKIQRTQQEDSAVYLCASSLTAGVTNEKLFFGSGTQLSVL.

V gene TRBV6-1 combines with J gene TRBJ2-6, with TRBD1 identical over 9 bases. CDR1 and CDR2 from the germline V gene are MNHNS and SASEGT. The CDR3 spans 14 residues. Losses at the gene ends were 6 bases for V and 4 bases for J; bases not matched to a gene: 1. The CDR3 sequence is CASRGTGGANVLTF. In nucleotides, the CDR3 is TGTGCCAGCAGGGGGACAGGGGGGGCCAACGTCCTGACTTTC.

This clone was counted only a few times. The rearrangement links TRBV5-1 to TRBJ1-4, with 9 bases fitting TRBD1. The junction had 4 bases not matched to a gene; V was cut back by 2 bases and J by 8 bases. Germline V CDR1 and CDR2: SGHRS, YFSETQ. The CDR3 is 14 residues long. The chain's CDR3 is CASSLTGGDEKLFF. CDR3 sequence (DNA): TGCGCCAGCAGCTTAACAGGGGGCGACGAAAAACTGTTTTTT.

The gene calls are TRBV5-1 and TRBJ2-5; tentative D call: TRBD2 (5 bases). TRBJ2-7 explains the end of the DNA better; the J call may be wrong. The CDR3 totals 14 residues. In germline, CDR1 is SGHRS, CDR2 YFSETQ. Here the CDR3 DNA reads TGCGCCAGCAGCCCACTAGTCAGCTCCTACGAGCAGTACTTC. Protein sequence: CASSPLVSSYEQYF.

The rearrangement links TRBV7-6 to TRBJ2-7, with D perhaps TRBD2 (5 bases). Trimming removed 0 bases from V and 7 bases from J, with 13 bases in between. The CDR3 has 14 residues. Germline CDR1 is SGHVS and CDR2 is FNYEAQ. In DNA form, the CDR3 reads TGTGCCAGCAGCTTAGCGGGAGAGTCGGGGGAGCAGTACTTC. Protein sequence: CASSLAGESGEQYF.

This chain connects TRBV18 to TRBJ2-1, with 8 bases matching TRBD2. From germline, CDR1 is KGHSH and CDR2 LQKENI. CDR3 length: 14 amino acids. V shed 0 bases and J 9 bases; nucleotides not matched to a gene: 4. The CDR3 DNA follows: TGTGCCAGCTCACCACCGGGACTAGAACCTGAGCAGTTCTTC. Amino acids: CASSPPGLEPEQFF.

This clone was seen a few times. The rearrangement uses TRBV19 and TRBJ2-1, with D perhaps matching TRBD2 (5 bases). CDR1 and CDR2 (germline): LNHDA, SQIVND (reference sequence). The V end was cut by 6 bases, the J end by 4 bases, with 13 bases between. This CDR3 is 14 amino acids long. This CDR3 is CASRMAGGYNEQFF. The CDR3 nucleotides read TGTGCCAGTAGAATGGCGGGCGGGTACAATGAGCAGTTCTTC.

V usage is TRBV4-1 and J usage is TRBJ2-4; no reliable D call. Germline V gene sequence: CDR1 MGHRA, CDR2 YSYEKL. The CDR3 is made up of 14 amino acids. V was trimmed by 2 bases and J by 2 bases, leaving 7 bases between them. The CDR3 sequence: CASSQPVSKNIQYF. The CDR3 bases are TGCGCCAGCAGCCAACCGGTCTCCAAAAACATTCAGTACTTC.

V and J are TRBV7-2 and TRBJ2-1; the match to TRBD2 covers 10 bases. Trimming cost V 1 base and J 9 bases; bases outside gene matches: 9. Germline CDR1 is SGHTA and CDR2 is FQGNSA. The CDR3 spans 16 residues. DNA of the CDR3: TGTGCCAGCAGCTTAGGAGTCCTAGCGGGAGTGAGTGAGCAGTTCTTC. It is translated as CASSLGVLAGVSEQFF.

CDR3 region: CASSLSAVGGTGELFF. The CDR3 DNA sequence: TGTGCCAGCAGCTTGTCGGCAGTCGGCGGCACCGGGGAGCTGTTTTTT. The rearrangement joins TRBV5-6 to TRBJ2-2; D uncertain. Between the trimmed V and J ends, which lost 1 base and 4 bases, there was a span of 14 bases. The germline CDR1 and CDR2 sequences are SGHDT and YYEEEE. This CDR3 is built from 16 residues.

The V and J genes are TRBV27 and TRBJ1-6; unclear D gene. The CDR3 runs 17 residues. V dropped 3 bases and J dropped 9 bases, with 21 bases sitting between them. In germline, CDR1 is MNHEY, CDR2 SMNVEV (reference sequence). The CDR3 DNA sequence: TGTGCCAGCAGTTTGGCCGCAGCCTTCGGGTTGTCTTCACCCCTCCACTTT. Translated: CASSLAAAFGLSSPLHF.

V usage is TRBV27 and J usage is TRBJ1-5, with 12 bases fitting TRBD1. Germline lookup yields CDR1 MNHEY and CDR2 SMNVEV (reference sequence). This CDR3 is 16 amino acids long. J lost 6 bases, V lost 5 bases, and 8 bases had no gene match. The CDR3 DNA sequence: TGTGCCAGCAGTCCCGGGACAGGGGGCGCCGGTCAGCCCCAGCATTTT. Amino acid sequence: CASSPGTGGAGQPQHF.